This T cell receptor beta chain appears in the sequencing data of a study of CD8 T cells in ankylosing spondylitis. Study-wide results and caveats: Disease-associated clonotypes exhibited CD8+ identity and were relatively infrequent in peripheral blood. Researchers reportedly found disease-linked clones significantly enriched in matched ankylosing spondylitis synovial fluid. For ankylosing spondylitis blood, a TCR beta motif of 7 or 8 highly homologous variants appeared characteristic.

As the method for making TCR beta libraries, quantitative 5'-RACE with molecular barcodes was used. Each CDR3 protein gets one entry after TCRdb re-called the 5' RACE reads with MiXCR. The sample has about 220,000 distinct CDR3 sequences; about 7% are singletons. The sample holds a few counts of this clonotype. Its cognate antigen is unknown. The V end lost 6 bases, the J end lost 2 bases, and 12 bases lay between the germline ends. There are 14 residues in the CDR3. The sequenced sample was blood, either unsorted or a sorted T cell fraction (not recorded which). This sequence was found in a male donor with ankylosing spondylitis. V and J are TRBV12-3 or TRBV12-4 and TRBJ2-3; no definite D call. This CDR3 reads CASSRSPNTDTQYF. Written as DNA, the CDR3 is TGTGCCAGCAGCCGAAGTCCCAACACAGATACGCAGTATTTT.